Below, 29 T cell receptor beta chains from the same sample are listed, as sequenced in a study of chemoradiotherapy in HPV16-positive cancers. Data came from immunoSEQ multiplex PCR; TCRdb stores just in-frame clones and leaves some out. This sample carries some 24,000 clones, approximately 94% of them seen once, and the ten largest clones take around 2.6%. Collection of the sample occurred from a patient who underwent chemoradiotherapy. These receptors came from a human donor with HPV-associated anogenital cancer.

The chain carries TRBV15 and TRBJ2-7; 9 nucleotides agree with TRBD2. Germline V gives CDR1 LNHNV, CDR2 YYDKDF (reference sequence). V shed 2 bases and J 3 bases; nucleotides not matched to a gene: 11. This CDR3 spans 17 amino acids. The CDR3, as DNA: TGTGCCACCAGCAGACAAAAGCAGCGGGGGGAAAGCTACGAGCAGTACTTC. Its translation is CATSRQKQRGESYEQYF.

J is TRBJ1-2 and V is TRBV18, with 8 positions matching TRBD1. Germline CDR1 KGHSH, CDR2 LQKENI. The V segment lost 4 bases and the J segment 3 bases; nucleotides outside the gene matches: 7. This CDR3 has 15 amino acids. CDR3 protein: CASSQDRGPYYGYTF. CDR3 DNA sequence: TGTGCCAGCTCACAAGACAGGGGTCCCTACTATGGCTACACCTTC.

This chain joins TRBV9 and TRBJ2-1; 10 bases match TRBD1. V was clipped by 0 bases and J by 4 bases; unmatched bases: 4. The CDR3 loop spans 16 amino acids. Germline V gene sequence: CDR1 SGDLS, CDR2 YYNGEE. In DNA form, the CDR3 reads TGTGCCAGCAGCGTAGCAATGGGACAGGGGTACAATGAGCAGTTCTTC. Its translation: CASSVAMGQGYNEQFF.

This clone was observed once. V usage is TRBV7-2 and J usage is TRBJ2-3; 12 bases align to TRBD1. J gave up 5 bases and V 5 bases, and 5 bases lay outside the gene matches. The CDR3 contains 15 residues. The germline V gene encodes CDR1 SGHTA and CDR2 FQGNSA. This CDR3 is CASSGTGGGGDTQYF. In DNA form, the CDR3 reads TGTGCCAGCAGCGGGACAGGGGGCGGAGGAGATACGCAGTATTTT.

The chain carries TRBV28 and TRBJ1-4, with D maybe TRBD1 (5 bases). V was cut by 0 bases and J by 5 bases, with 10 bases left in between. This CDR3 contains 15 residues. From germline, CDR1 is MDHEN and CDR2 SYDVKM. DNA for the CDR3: TGTGCCAGCAGTTTATGGGGGCGACAAAATGAAAAACTGTTTTTT. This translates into CASSLWGRQNEKLFF.

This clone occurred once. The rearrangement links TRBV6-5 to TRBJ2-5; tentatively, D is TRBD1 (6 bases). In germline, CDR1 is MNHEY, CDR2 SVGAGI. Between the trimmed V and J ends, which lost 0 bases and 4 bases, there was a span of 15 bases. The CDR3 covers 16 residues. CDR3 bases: TGTGCCAGCAGTTACTCGGGGGCAGGGTGGACAGAGACCCAGTACTTC. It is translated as CASSYSGAGWTETQYF.

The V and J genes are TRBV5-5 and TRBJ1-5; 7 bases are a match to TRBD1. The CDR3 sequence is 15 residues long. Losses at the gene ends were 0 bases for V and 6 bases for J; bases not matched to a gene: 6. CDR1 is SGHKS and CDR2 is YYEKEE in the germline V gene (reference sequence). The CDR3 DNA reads TGTGCCAGCAGCTTGGGGACAGGTCGGGTTCAGCCCCAGCATTTT. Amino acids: CASSLGTGRVQPQHF.

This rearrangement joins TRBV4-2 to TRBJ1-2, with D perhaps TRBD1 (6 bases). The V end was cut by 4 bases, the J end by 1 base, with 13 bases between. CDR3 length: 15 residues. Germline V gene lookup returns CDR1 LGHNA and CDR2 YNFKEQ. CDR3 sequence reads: CASSPPDRNNYGYTF. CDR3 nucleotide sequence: TGTGCCAGCAGCCCCCCTGACAGGAATAACTATGGCTACACCTTC.

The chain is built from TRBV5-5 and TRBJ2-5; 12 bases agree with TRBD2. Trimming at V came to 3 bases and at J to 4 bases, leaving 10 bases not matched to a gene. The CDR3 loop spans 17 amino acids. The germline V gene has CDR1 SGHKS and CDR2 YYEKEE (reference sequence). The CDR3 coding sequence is TGTGCCAGCAGCTCCCTGGCGACTAGCGGGAGTTCAGAGACCCAGTACTTC. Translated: CASSSLATSGSSETQYF.

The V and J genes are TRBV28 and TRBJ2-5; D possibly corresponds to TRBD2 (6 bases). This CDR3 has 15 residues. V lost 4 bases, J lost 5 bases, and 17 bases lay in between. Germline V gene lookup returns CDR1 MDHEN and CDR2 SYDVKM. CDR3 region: CASSSLTSLAETQYF. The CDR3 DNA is TGTGCCAGCAGTTCCCTTACTAGCTTAGCCGAGACCCAGTACTTC.

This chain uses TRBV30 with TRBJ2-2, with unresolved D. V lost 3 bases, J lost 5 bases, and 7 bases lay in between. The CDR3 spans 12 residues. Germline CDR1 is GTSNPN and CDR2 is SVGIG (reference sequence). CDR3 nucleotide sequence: TGTGCCTGGAGACTCTATACCGGGGAGCTGTTTTTT. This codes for CAWRLYTGELFF.

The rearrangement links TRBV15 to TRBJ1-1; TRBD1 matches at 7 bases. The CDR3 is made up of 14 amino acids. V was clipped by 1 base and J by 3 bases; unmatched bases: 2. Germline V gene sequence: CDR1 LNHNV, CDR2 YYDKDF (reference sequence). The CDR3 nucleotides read TGTGCCACCAGCAGAGGCGACAGGGACACTGAAGCTTTCTTT. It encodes CATSRGDRDTEAFF.

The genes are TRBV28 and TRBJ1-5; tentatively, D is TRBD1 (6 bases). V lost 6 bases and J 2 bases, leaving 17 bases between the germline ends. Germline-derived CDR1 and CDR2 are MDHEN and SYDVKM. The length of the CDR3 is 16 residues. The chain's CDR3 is CASSPTGSGGNQPQHF. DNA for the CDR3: TGTGCCAGCAGCCCTACAGGGTCGGGAGGCAATCAGCCCCAGCATTTT.

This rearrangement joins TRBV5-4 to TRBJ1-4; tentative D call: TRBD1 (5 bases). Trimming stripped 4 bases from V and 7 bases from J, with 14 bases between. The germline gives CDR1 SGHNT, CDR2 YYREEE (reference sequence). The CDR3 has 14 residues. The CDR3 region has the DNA TGTGCCAGCAGCGGTAGGGGTATGGGTGAAAAACTGTTTTTT. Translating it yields CASSGRGMGEKLFF.

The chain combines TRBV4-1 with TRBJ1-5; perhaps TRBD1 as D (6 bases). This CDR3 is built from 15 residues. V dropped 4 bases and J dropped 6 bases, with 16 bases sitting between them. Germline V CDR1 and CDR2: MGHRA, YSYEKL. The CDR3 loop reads CASSLSRGTSQPQHF. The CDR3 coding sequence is TGCGCCAGCAGCCTCTCGAGGGGGACGAGTCAGCCCCAGCATTTT.

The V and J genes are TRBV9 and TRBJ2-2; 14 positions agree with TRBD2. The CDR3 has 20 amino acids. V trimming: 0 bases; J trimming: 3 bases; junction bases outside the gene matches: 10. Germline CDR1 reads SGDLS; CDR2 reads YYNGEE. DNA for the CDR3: TGTGCCAGCAGCGTAGCTCGGAGACTAGCGGGGGGGCCCGACACCGGGGAGCTGTTTTTT. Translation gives CASSVARRLAGGPDTGELFF. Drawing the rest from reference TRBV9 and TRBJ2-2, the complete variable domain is DSGVTQTPKHLITATGQRVTLRCSPRSGDLSVYWYQQSLDQGLQFLIQYYNGEERAKGNILERFSAQQFPDLHSELNLSSLELGDSALYFCASSVARRLAGGPDTGELFFGEGSRLTVL.

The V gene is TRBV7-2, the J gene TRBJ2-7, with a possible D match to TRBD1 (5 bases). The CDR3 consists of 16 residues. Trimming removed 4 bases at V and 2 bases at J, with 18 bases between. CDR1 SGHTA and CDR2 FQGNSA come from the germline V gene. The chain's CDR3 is CASSYLSGWGAYEQYF. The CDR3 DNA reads TGTGCCAGCAGCTACCTCTCAGGGTGGGGTGCCTACGAGCAGTACTTC.

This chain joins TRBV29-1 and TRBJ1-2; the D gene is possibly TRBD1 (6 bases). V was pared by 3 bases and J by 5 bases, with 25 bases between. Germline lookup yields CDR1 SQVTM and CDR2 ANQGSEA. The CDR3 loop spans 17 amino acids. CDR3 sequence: CSVDSGGPALNLYGYTF. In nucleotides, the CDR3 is TGCAGCGTTGACTCCGGGGGCCCTGCCCTTAATTTATATGGCTACACCTTC.

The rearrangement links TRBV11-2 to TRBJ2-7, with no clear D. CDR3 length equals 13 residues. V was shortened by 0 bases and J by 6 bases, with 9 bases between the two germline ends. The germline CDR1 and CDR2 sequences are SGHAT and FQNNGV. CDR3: CASSLDLTREQYF. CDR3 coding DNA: TGTGCCAGCAGCTTAGATCTGACCCGCGAGCAGTACTTC. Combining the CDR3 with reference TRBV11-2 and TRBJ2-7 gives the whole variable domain EAGVAQSPRYKIIEKRQSVAFWCNPISGHATLYWYQQILGQGPKLLIQFQNNGVVDDSQLPKDRFSAERLKGVDSTLKIQPAKLEDSAVYLCASSLDLTREQYFGPGTRLTVT.

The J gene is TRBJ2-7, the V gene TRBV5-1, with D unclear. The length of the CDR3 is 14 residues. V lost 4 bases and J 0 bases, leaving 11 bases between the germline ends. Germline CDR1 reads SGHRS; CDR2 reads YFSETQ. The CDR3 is CASSRQVGSYEQYF. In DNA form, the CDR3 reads TGCGCCAGCAGCCGCCAGGTAGGCTCCTACGAGCAGTACTTC.

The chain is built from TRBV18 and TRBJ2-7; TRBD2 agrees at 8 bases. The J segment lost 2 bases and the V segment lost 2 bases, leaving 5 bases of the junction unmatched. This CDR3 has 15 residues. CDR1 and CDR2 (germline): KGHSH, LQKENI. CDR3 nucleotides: TGTGCCAGCTCACCATCCCGGGGGGGGACCTACGAGCAGTACTTC. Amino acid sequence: CASSPSRGGTYEQYF.

The CDR3 is CAWRLSGMGYGYTF. CDR3 DNA sequence: TGTGCCTGGAGACTTTCAGGGATGGGCTATGGCTACACCTTC. V gene TRBV30 combines with J gene TRBJ1-2; tentatively, D is TRBD1 (5 bases). CDR3 length equals 14 residues. The germline gives CDR1 GTSNPN, CDR2 SVGIG (reference sequence). V lost 3 bases, J lost 4 bases, and 15 bases lay in between.

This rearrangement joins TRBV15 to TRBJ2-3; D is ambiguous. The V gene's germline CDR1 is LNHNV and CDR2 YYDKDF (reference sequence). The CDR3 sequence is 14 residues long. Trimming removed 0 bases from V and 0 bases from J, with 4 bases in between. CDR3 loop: CATSRDVSTDTQYF. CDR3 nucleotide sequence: TGTGCCACCAGCAGAGATGTCAGCACAGATACGCAGTATTTT.

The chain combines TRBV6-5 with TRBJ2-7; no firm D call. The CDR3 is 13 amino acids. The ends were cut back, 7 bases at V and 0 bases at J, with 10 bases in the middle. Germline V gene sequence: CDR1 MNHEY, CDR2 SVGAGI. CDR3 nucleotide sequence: TGTGCCAGCAACTCACAGAACTCCTACGAGCAGTACTTC. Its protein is CASNSQNSYEQYF.

CDR3 sequence reads: CASSPSGLSYNEQFF. The CDR3 DNA is TGTGCCAGCAGTCCTAGCGGCCTATCCTACAATGAGCAGTTCTTC. The V and J genes are TRBV28 and TRBJ2-1; TRBD2 matches at 7 bases. Germline loops: CDR1 MDHEN, CDR2 SYDVKM. The CDR3 extends over 15 amino acids. J was trimmed by 1 base and V by 5 bases; bases with no gene match: 5. The complete variable domain, with remaining parts taken from reference TRBV28 and TRBJ2-1, reads DVKVTQSSRYLVKRTGEKVFLECVQDMDHENMFWYRQDPGLGLRLIYFSYDVKMKEKGDIPEGYSVSREKKERFSLILESASTNQTSMYLCASSPSGLSYNEQFFGPGTRLTVL.

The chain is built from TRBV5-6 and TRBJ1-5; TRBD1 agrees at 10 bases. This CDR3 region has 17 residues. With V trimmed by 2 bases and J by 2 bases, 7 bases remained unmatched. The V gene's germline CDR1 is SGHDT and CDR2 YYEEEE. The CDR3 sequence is CASSFRQGASGNQPQHF. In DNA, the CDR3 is TGTGCCAGCAGCTTCCGACAGGGGGCTAGTGGCAATCAGCCCCAGCATTTT.

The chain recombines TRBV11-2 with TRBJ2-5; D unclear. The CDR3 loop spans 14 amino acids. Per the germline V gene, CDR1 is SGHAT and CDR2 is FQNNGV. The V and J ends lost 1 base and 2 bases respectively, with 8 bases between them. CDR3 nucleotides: TGTGCCAGCAGCTTAGTCTTCAGTCAAGAGACCCAGTACTTC. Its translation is CASSLVFSQETQYF.

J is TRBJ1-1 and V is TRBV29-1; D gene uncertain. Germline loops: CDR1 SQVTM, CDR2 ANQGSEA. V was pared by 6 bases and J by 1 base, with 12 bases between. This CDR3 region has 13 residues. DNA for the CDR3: TGCAGCGTACGATGGGGAACGAACACTGAAGCTTTCTTT. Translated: CSVRWGTNTEAFF.

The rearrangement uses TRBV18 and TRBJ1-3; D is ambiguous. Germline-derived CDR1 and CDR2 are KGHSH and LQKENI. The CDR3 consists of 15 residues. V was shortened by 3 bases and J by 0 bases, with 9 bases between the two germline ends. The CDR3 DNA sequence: TGTGCCAGCTCACCGAGGGATGGCTCTGGAAACACCATATATTTT. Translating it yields CASSPRDGSGNTIYF.